Below are 28 T cell receptor beta chains sequenced from a single sample in a study of somatic mutations in cytotoxic T cells in rheumatoid arthritis (dated by TCRdb to between 2016 and 2019). Library construction relied on the immunoSEQ multiplex PCR assay. TCRdb retrieved this table from immuneACCESS and kept in-frame rearrangements only. Not all clones are present; in checked studies, unresolved V genes account for under half, and no reason is known for the remainder. In all, the sample holds more than 10,000 clones, and about three quarters of those were seen once. About 22% of the sample is in the top ten clones. Sequencing was done on a sample of CD8+ T cells sorted from blood. These receptors came from a man in his fifties in good health.

The chain employs TRBV19 and TRBJ1-1; D not certain. This CDR3 has 13 residues. V was clipped by 6 bases and J by 8 bases, with 16 bases between them. Germline V gives CDR1 LNHDA, CDR2 SQIVND (reference sequence). DNA of the CDR3: TGTGCCAGTAGCACCCTGGGCGTACAGGAAGCTTTCTTT. Amino acid sequence: CASSTLGVQEAFF.

The chain is built from TRBV4-2 and TRBJ2-1; D gene unclear. CDR1 LGHNA and CDR2 YNFKEQ come from the germline V gene. With 0 bases removed from V and 7 bases from J, the gap between germline ends came to 13 bases. The CDR3 is 15 residues long. CDR3 region: CASSQDKLAGNEQFF. CDR3 DNA: TGTGCCAGCAGCCAAGATAAATTAGCCGGGAATGAGCAGTTCTTC.

Only one count was recorded for this clone. The chain couples TRBV7-9 to TRBJ2-7; 9 bases match TRBD1. After removal of 4 bases from V and 6 bases from J, the junction contained 1 base not matched to a gene. CDR3 length: 12 residues. Per germline, CDR1 SEHNR and CDR2 FQNEAQ (reference sequence). The CDR3 region has the DNA TGTGCCAGCAGCTGGACAGGGGTCGAGCAGTACTTC. Protein sequence: CASSWTGVEQYF.

The chain uses TRBV9 and TRBJ2-1, with 9 bases fitting TRBD2. V was clipped by 4 bases and J by 0 bases; unmatched bases: 5. The CDR3 length is 16 residues. The germline gives CDR1 SGDLS, CDR2 YYNGEE. Here the CDR3 DNA reads TGTGCCAGCAGCCCGCGGGAGGGAGGCTCCTACAATGAGCAGTTCTTC. Translation gives CASSPREGGSYNEQFF.

The chain's CDR3 is CASQKGLAGGVRQYF. The CDR3 DNA sequence: TGTGCCAGCCAGAAAGGACTAGCGGGGGGTGTGCGACAGTACTTC. The chain couples TRBV27 to TRBJ2-7; 14 nucleotides agree with TRBD2. Trimming cost V 8 bases and J 10 bases; bases outside gene matches: 13. Germline V gives CDR1 MNHEY, CDR2 SMNVEV (reference sequence). This CDR3 comprises 15 residues.

This chain uses TRBV6-1 with TRBJ2-1; 12 nucleotides line up with TRBD2. The CDR3 is 19 amino acids. Trimming took 2 bases from V and 0 from J; bases not matched to a gene: 8. CDR1 is MNHNS, CDR2 SASEGT, per germline. CDR3 loop: CASSELGLAGPSSYNEQFF. For the CDR3, the DNA is TGTGCCAGCAGTGAACTCGGACTAGCGGGACCCAGCTCCTACAATGAGCAGTTCTTC.

V and J are TRBV27 and TRBJ2-6; D uncertain. This CDR3 has 15 residues. V lost 2 bases and J 2 bases, leaving 7 bases between the germline ends. CDR1 is MNHEY, CDR2 SMNVEV, per germline (reference sequence). The CDR3, as DNA: TGTGCCAGCAGTTTAGTGGCTGCTGGGGCCAACGTCCTGACTTTC. This gives the protein CASSLVAAGANVLTF.

Details on this clone: Because it lacks the conserved phenylalanine or tryptophan at the end, this CDR3 is likely a read error. The V and J genes are TRBV6-5 and TRBJ1-1; a possible D gene is TRBD1 (5 bases). The germline CDR1 and CDR2 sequences are MNHEY and SVGAGI. The CDR3 spans 13 residues. Trimming cost V 5 bases and J 4 bases, with 11 bases left between them. The CDR3 is CASSQGRATEAFL. CDR3 coding DNA: TGTGCCAGCAGTCAGGGAAGGGCCACTGAAGCTTTCCTT.

This CDR3 is CASSIGDYYEQYF. CDR3 bases: TGTGCCAGTAGTATAGGGGACTACTACGAGCAGTACTTC. The chain links TRBV19 to TRBJ2-5, with 7 bases fitting TRBD2. The DNA end lines up better with TRBJ2-7; the J call may be wrong. Germline V CDR1 and CDR2: LNHDA, SQIVND (reference sequence). The CDR3 runs to 13 residues.

This chain connects TRBV10-3 to TRBJ1-1; D perhaps matches TRBD1 (5 bases). Germline CDR1 ENHRY, CDR2 SYGVKD. This CDR3 region has 14 residues. Trimming took 2 bases from V and 0 from J, leaving 7 bases between them. This chain's CDR3 is CAISEAGMNTEAFF. In nucleotides, the CDR3 is TGTGCCATCAGTGAGGCAGGGATGAACACTGAAGCTTTCTTT.

The rearrangement joins TRBV5-1 to TRBJ2-1, with TRBD2 matching over 8 bases. This CDR3 spans 13 amino acids. CDR1 is SGHRS, CDR2 YFSETQ, per germline. J was trimmed by 9 bases and V by 1 base; bases with no gene match: 3. This CDR3 is CASSLIAGSEQFF. The CDR3, as DNA: TGCGCCAGCAGCTTGATAGCGGGGAGTGAGCAGTTCTTC.

This clone was detected only once. This chain links TRBV28 with TRBJ1-4, with a weak D call TRBD1 (6 bases). The CDR3 sequence is 11 residues long. Germline V lookup: CDR1 MDHEN, CDR2 SYDVKM. The V gene lost 5 bases and the J gene lost 10 bases, with 8 bases spanning the gap. This chain's CDR3 is CASSRGGKLFF. The CDR3 DNA follows: TGTGCCAGCAGTAGGGGGGGAAAACTGTTTTTT.

This rearrangement joins TRBV14 to TRBJ1-2, with D tentatively TRBD1 (6 bases). Germline CDR1 is SGHDN and CDR2 is FVKESK. The CDR3 sequence is 14 residues long. The V gene lost 5 bases and the J gene lost 5 bases, with 15 bases spanning the gap. The CDR3 bases are TGTGCCAGCAGCGGCCGGGACACTGGATATGGCTACACCTTC. Translated: CASSGRDTGYGYTF.

This clone was found a few times. J is TRBJ2-2 and V is TRBV27; maybe TRBD1 (5 bases). This CDR3 contains 16 residues. Looked up from germline, CDR1 is MNHEY and CDR2 is SMNVEV (reference sequence). V was clipped by 1 base and J by 4 bases, with 13 bases between them. DNA of the CDR3: TGTGCCAGCAGTTTATGGTCAGGGATCGGCACCGGGGAGCTGTTTTTT. This encodes CASSLWSGIGTGELFF.

The table lists this clone with a count of one. The rearrangement links TRBV28 to TRBJ1-5; D is ambiguous. Trimming took 5 bases from V and 0 from J, leaving 8 bases between them. CDR3 size: 14 residues. CDR1 is MDHEN and CDR2 is SYDVKM in the germline V gene. The CDR3 DNA follows: TGTGCCAGCAGTGGCCTCAATAGCAATCAGCCCCAGCATTTT. Protein product: CASSGLNSNQPQHF.

Only a few counts were recorded for this clone. The chain employs TRBV11-3 and TRBJ1-2; TRBD1 might be the D (6 bases). V was shortened by 5 bases and J by 8 bases, with 21 bases between the two germline ends. Germline V gene lookup returns CDR1 SGHNT and CDR2 YENEEA. This CDR3 has 15 amino acids. The CDR3 DNA reads as TGTGCCAGCAGCCCCTCCTCGTTGGGGGCGCGAGGCTACACCTTC. It is translated as CASSPSSLGARGYTF.

This chain uses TRBV9 with TRBJ1-3; maybe TRBD1 (5 bases). Looked up from germline, CDR1 is SGDLS and CDR2 is YYNGEE. Trimming took 0 bases from V and 4 from J, leaving 11 bases between them. This CDR3 contains 15 residues. DNA of the CDR3: TGTGCCAGCAGCGTAGATGGGGGAGGCGGAAACACCATATATTTT. As protein: CASSVDGGGGNTIYF.

CDR3 nucleotides: TGTGCCAGCAGGGCGGGACTATCCCCCTACAATGAGCAGTTCTTC. This encodes CASRAGLSPYNEQFF. The V and J genes are TRBV6-1 and TRBJ2-1, with 7 positions matching TRBD2. V trimming: 6 bases; J trimming: 2 bases; junction bases outside the gene matches: 7. The CDR3 contains 15 residues. The V gene's germline CDR1 is MNHNS and CDR2 SASEGT.

J is TRBJ1-6 and V is TRBV11-2; D is ambiguous. V was cut by 4 bases and J by 11 bases, with 9 bases left in between. This CDR3 spans 12 amino acids. Per the germline V gene, CDR1 is SGHAT and CDR2 is FQNNGV. Here the CDR3 DNA reads TGTGCCAGCAGCTGGGGAGAGACACCCCTCCACTTT. Translating gives CASSWGETPLHF.

This rearrangement joins TRBV5-6 to TRBJ1-5; perhaps TRBD1 as D (5 bases). The CDR3 sequence is 15 residues long. From germline, CDR1 is SGHDT and CDR2 YYEEEE. Deletions cut 3 bases from V and 2 bases from J, with 12 bases between. The CDR3 here is CASSSTAAGNQPQHF. The DNA of the CDR3 is TGTGCCAGCAGCTCGACAGCTGCGGGCAATCAGCCCCAGCATTTT.

The chain recombines TRBV4-1 with TRBJ2-7; 8 bases match TRBD2. Trimming took 0 bases from V and 3 from J; bases not matched to a gene: 4. Germline-derived CDR1 and CDR2 are MGHRA and YSYEKL. The CDR3 runs to 15 residues. The CDR3 bases are TGCGCCAGCAGCCAAGATCCAGCGGGGGACTACGAGCAGTACTTC. Its protein is CASSQDPAGDYEQYF.

V usage is TRBV9 and J usage is TRBJ2-1, with 14 bases identical to TRBD2. Germline loops: CDR1 SGDLS, CDR2 YYNGEE. CDR3 length: 17 residues. With 4 bases clipped from V and 4 bases from J, the junction kept 7 bases outside the gene matches. The CDR3 nucleotides read TGTGCCAGCAGCCCTGGGACTAGCGGGAGCATATACAATGAGCAGTTCTTC. Protein product: CASSPGTSGSIYNEQFF.

V gene TRBV11-2 combines with J gene TRBJ2-7, with D possibly matching TRBD1 (7 bases). Trimming took 2 bases from V and 3 from J, leaving 14 bases between them. The CDR3 covers 15 residues. CDR1 SGHAT and CDR2 FQNNGV come from the germline V gene. The CDR3 DNA reads TGTGCCAGCAGCTTATATAACAGGGGACTCTACGAGCAGTACTTC. As protein: CASSLYNRGLYEQYF.

This clone was observed once. The genes are TRBV4-2 and TRBJ2-7; no clear D. The V gene lost 0 bases and the J gene lost 6 bases, with 9 bases spanning the gap. The CDR3 consists of 13 residues. Germline V gives CDR1 LGHNA, CDR2 YNFKEQ. This CDR3 reads CASSQDWPSEQYF. DNA of the CDR3: TGTGCCAGCAGCCAAGATTGGCCGTCCGAGCAGTACTTC.

This clone was detected a few times. The CDR3: CASSFGRGNTEAFF. In DNA form, the CDR3 reads TGTGCCAGCAGCTTCGGAAGGGGAAACACTGAAGCTTTCTTT. The chain has TRBV11-2 and TRBJ1-1; TRBD1 is a possible D gene (5 bases). Germline V gene sequence: CDR1 SGHAT, CDR2 FQNNGV. V was clipped by 3 bases and J by 2 bases, with 10 bases between them. This CDR3 contains 14 residues.

Of note for this clone: Different DNA sequences within this sample yield the same CDR3. The CDR3 bases are TGTGCCAGCAGCGTAGGACTAGCTGTCTATGAGCAGTTCTTC. This sequence encodes CASSVGLAVYEQFF. This sequence joins TRBV7-2 and TRBJ2-1; 8 nucleotides line up with TRBD2. Germline assignment: CDR1 SGHTA and CDR2 FQGNSA. V shed 5 bases and J 8 bases; nucleotides not matched to a gene: 8. The CDR3 is 14 amino acids.

This clone was detected only a few times. This chain connects TRBV6-5 to TRBJ2-7; possibly TRBD1 for D (5 bases). The CDR3 spans 13 residues. V was trimmed by 2 bases and J by 0 bases, leaving 5 bases between them. In germline, CDR1 is MNHEY, CDR2 SVGAGI. The CDR3 bases are TGTGCCAGCAGTTACGACAGCTCCTACGAGCAGTACTTC. Protein: CASSYDSSYEQYF.

The chain is built from TRBV9 and TRBJ2-3; 13 nucleotides agree with TRBD2. Losses at the gene ends were 4 bases for V and 3 bases for J; bases not matched to a gene: 5. Germline CDR1 SGDLS, CDR2 YYNGEE. CDR3 length: 16 amino acids. This chain's CDR3 is CASSYRTSGGTDTQYF. CDR3 bases: TGTGCCAGCAGCTACCGGACTAGCGGGGGAACAGATACGCAGTATTTT.